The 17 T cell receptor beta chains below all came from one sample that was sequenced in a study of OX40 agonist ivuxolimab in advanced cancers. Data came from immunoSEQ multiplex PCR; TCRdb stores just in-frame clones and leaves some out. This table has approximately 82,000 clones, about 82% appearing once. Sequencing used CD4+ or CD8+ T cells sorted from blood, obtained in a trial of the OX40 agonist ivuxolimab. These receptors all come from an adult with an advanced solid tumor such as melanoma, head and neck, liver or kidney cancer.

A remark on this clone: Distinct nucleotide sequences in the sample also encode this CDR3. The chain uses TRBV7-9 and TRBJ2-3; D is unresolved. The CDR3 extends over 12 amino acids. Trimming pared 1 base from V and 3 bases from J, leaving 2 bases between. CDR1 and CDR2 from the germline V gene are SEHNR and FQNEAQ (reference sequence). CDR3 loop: CASSLGTDTQYF. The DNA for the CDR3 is TGTGCCAGCAGCTTAGGGACAGATACGCAGTATTTT.

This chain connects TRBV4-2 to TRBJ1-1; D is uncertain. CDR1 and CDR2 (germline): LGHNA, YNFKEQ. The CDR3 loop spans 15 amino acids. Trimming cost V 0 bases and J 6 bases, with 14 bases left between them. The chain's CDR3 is CASSQERSRNAEAFF. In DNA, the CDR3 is TGTGCCAGCAGCCAAGAACGGTCTCGAAACGCTGAAGCTTTCTTT.

The CDR3 reads CASRTGTGVYEQYF. CDR3 bases: TGTGCCAGCAGAACCGGGACAGGAGTCTACGAGCAGTACTTC. The chain joins TRBV6-5 to TRBJ2-7; 8 bases line up with TRBD1. The length of the CDR3 is 14 residues. The germline gives CDR1 MNHEY, CDR2 SVGAGI. V lost 6 bases, J lost 3 bases, and 7 bases stayed unmatched.

CDR3 nucleotides: TGTGCCAGCAGCTTAGCGGGGACAGGGAGTAACTATGGCTACACCTTC. Amino acid sequence: CASSLAGTGSNYGYTF. The J gene is TRBJ1-2, the V gene TRBV7-8, with 9 bases fitting TRBD1. V dropped 0 bases and J dropped 1; count of bases not matched to a gene: 3. In germline, CDR1 is SGHVS, CDR2 FQNEAQ. The CDR3 is 16 amino acids.

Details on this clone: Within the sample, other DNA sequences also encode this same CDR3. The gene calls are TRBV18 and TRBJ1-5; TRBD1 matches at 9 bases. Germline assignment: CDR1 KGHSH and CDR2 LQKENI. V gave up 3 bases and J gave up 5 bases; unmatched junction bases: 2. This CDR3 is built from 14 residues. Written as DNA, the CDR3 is TGTGCCAGCTCACCGGGACAGGGTCATCAGCCCCAGCATTTT. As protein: CASSPGQGHQPQHF.

CDR3 sequence reads: CASTWGSEKLFF. The CDR3 DNA reads TGTGCCAGTACTTGGGGGTCCGAAAAACTGTTTTTT. J is TRBJ1-4 and V is TRBV19; maybe TRBD1 (5 bases). This CDR3 contains 12 residues. V was trimmed by 7 bases and J by 8 bases, leaving 11 bases between them. CDR1 is LNHDA, CDR2 SQIVND, per germline (reference sequence).

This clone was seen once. CDR3 sequence (DNA): TGTGCCAGCACCCGGGACAGCCCCCTCTATGGCTACACCTTC. Its translation: CASTRDSPLYGYTF. This chain joins TRBV6-5 and TRBJ1-2; 7 positions agree with TRBD1. Trimming took 7 bases from V and 4 from J; bases not matched to a gene: 9. The CDR3 contains 14 residues. In germline, CDR1 is MNHEY, CDR2 SVGAGI.

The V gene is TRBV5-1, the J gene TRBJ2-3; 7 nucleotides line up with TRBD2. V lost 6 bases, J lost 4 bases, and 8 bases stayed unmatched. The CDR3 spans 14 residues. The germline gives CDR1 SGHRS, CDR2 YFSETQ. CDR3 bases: TGCGCCAGCAAGGAGGGAGGGCCGCCAGATACGCAGTATTTT. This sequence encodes CASKEGGPPDTQYF.

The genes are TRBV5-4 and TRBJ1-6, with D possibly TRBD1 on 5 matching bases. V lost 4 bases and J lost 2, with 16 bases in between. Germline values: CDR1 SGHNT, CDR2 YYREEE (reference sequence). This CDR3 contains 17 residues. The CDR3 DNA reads TGTGCCAGCAGCAGCATAGGGCGAGGGGCCTATAATTCACCCCTCCACTTT. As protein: CASSSIGRGAYNSPLHF.

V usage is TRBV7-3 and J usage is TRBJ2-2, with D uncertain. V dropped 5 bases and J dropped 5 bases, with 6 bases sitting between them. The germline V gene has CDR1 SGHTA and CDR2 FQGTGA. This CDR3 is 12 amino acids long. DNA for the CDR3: TGTGCCAGCAGCCTTGGGACCGGGGAGCTGTTTTTT. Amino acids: CASSLGTGELFF.

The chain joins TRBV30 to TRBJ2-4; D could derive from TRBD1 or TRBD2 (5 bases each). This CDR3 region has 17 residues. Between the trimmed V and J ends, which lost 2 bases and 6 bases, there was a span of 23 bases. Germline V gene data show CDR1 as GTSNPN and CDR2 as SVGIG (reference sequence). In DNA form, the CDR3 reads TGTGCCTGGAGTCCCCGAGAGTGGGACCGACGAGGAAACATTCAGTACTTC. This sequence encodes CAWSPREWDRRGNIQYF.

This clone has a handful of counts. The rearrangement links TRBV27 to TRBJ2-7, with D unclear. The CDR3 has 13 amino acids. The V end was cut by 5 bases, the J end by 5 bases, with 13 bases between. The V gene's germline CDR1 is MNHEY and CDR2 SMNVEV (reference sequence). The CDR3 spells CASSPLPNHEQYF. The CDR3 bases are TGTGCCAGCAGTCCCCTCCCTAACCACGAGCAGTACTTC.

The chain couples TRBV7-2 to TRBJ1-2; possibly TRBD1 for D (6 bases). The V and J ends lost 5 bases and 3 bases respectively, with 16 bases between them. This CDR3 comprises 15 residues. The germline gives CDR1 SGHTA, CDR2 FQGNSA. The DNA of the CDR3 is TGTGCCAGCAGCCCCCTGGGGGGCTTTGACTATGGCTACACCTTC. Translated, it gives CASSPLGGFDYGYTF.

CDR3 in DNA: TGCGCCAGCAGCTTCAGTGGGGACAGGGTTGGCGGCTACACCTTC. It specifies CASSFSGDRVGGYTF. V and J are TRBV5-1 and TRBJ1-2; 9 nucleotides agree with TRBD1. After removal of 2 bases from V and 8 bases from J, the junction contained 10 bases not matched to a gene. CDR3 length: 15 residues. Looked up from germline, CDR1 is SGHRS and CDR2 is YFSETQ. The variable domain in full, completed from reference TRBV5-1 and TRBJ1-2, reads KAGVTQTPRYLIKTRGQQVTLSCSPISGHRSVSWYQQTPGQGLQFLFEYFSETQRNKGNFPGRFSGRQFSNSRSEMNVSTLELGDSALYLCASSFSGDRVGGYTFGSGTRLTVV.

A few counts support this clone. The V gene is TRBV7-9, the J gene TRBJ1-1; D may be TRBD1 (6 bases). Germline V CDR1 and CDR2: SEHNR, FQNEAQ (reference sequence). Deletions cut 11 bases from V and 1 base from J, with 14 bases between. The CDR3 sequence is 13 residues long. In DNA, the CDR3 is TGTGCCTACCAGGGGACAACGAACACTGAAGCTTTCTTT. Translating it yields CAYQGTTNTEAFF. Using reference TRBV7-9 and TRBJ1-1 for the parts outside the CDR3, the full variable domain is DTGVSQNPRHKITKRGQNVTFRCDPISEHNRLYWYRQTLGQGPEFLTYFQNEAQLEKSRLLSDRFSAERPKGSFSTLEIQRTEQGDSAMYLCAYQGTTNTEAFFGQGTRLTVV.

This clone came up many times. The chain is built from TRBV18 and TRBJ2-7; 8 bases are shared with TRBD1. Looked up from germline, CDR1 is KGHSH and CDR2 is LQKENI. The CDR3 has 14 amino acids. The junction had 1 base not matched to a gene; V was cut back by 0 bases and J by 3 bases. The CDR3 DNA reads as TGTGCCAGCTCACCACCACAGGGGGTCTACGAGCAGTACTTC. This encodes CASSPPQGVYEQYF.

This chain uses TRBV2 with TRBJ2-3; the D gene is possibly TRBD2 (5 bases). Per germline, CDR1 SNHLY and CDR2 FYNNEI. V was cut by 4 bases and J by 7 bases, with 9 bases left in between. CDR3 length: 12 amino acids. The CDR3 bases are TGTGCCAGCAGTGCTAGCTCCTATACGCAGTATTTT. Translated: CASSASSYTQYF.